One and the same sample provided the 16 T cell receptor beta chains below, sequenced in a study of T cells after yellow fever vaccination. From the 5' RACE reads, TCRdb called clonotypes with MiXCR, one entry per CDR3 protein. In the table there are approximately 120,000 distinct CDR3 sequences, under 8% of which are singletons. The material sequenced was CD4+ T cells sorted from PBMCs, taken less than 11 days after the first yellow fever vaccination. These receptors came from a man aged 18 to 30 who received the YFV17D yellow fever vaccine.

Ten or more counts support this clonotype. V gene TRBV7-2 combines with J gene TRBJ2-5; TRBD2 is a possible D gene (5 bases). The V gene's germline CDR1 is SGHTA and CDR2 FQGNSA. V lost 1 base and J 0 bases, leaving 6 bases between the germline ends. The CDR3 runs to 14 residues. CDR3 sequence reads: CASSLGGNQETQYF. The CDR3 nucleotides read TGTGCCAGCAGCTTAGGAGGGAACCAAGAGACCCAGTACTTC.

This clonotype has ten or more counts. The chain couples TRBV12-3 or TRBV12-4 to TRBJ2-5; D ambiguous. This CDR3 contains 13 residues. Trimming pared 7 bases from V and 0 bases from J, leaving 9 bases between. The CDR3 DNA sequence: TGTGCCAGCACCCGGCAGAACCAAGAGACCCAGTACTTC. Encoded protein: CASTRQNQETQYF.

Ten or more counts support this clonotype. The chain carries TRBV20-1 and TRBJ2-1; D is uncertain. There are 14 residues in the CDR3. Germline V gene sequence: CDR1 DFQATT, CDR2 SNEGSKA (reference sequence). Trimming shortened V by 5 bases and J by 7 bases, and 18 bases separated the two germline ends. CDR3 coding DNA: TGCAGTGCTCAAGCTGGGCTACTTGGGAATGAGCAGTTCTTC. This encodes CSAQAGLLGNEQFF.

At least ten counts were recorded for this clonotype. The chain links TRBV3-1 to TRBJ2-7; a possible D gene is TRBD2 (5 bases). Per the germline V gene, CDR1 is LGHDT and CDR2 is YNNKEL (reference sequence). The V end was cut by 1 base, the J end by 7 bases, with 14 bases between. This CDR3 has 14 residues. In DNA, the CDR3 is TGTGCCAGCAGCCAAGTGCCGGGGATTAGGGAGCAGTACTTC. It codes for CASSQVPGIREQYF.

Many counts were recorded for this clonotype. The rearrangement uses TRBV5-6 and TRBJ2-3; maybe TRBD1 (6 bases). V lost 4 bases and J 1 base, leaving 10 bases between the germline ends. Germline V CDR1 and CDR2: SGHDT, YYEEEE. The length of the CDR3 is 14 residues. The CDR3 DNA sequence: TGTGCCAGCAGCCTCCGACAGGGCACAGATACGCAGTATTTT. Protein sequence: CASSLRQGTDTQYF.

This clonotype was found many times. The chain joins TRBV3-1 to TRBJ1-2, with a possible D match to TRBD1 (5 bases). This CDR3 has 12 amino acids. Germline V gives CDR1 LGHDT, CDR2 YNNKEL (reference sequence). V dropped 5 bases and J dropped 6 bases, with 10 bases sitting between them. The CDR3 DNA sequence: TGTGCCAGCAGCTCACGACAGCATGGCTACACCTTC. Its protein is CASSSRQHGYTF.

In its sample, this clonotype was seen many times. Its ends do not fully match the called genes, so a read error is possible. The chain joins TRBV12-3 or TRBV12-4 to TRBJ1-2, with D possibly TRBD1 on 5 matching bases. The CDR3 is made up of 12 amino acids. CDR3 in DNA: TGCGCCAGCAGCTTGCAGGGCTATGGCTACACCTTC. This translates into CASSLQGYGYTF.

This clonotype has only a few counts. V usage is TRBV7-2 and J usage is TRBJ2-1; 12 positions match TRBD2. CDR1 SGHTA and CDR2 FQGNSA come from the germline V gene. With 3 bases clipped from V and 7 bases from J, the junction kept 7 bases outside the gene matches. This CDR3 is 16 amino acids long. The CDR3: CASSLRLAGARNEQFF. The CDR3 DNA reads TGTGCCAGCAGCTTGCGACTAGCGGGGGCCAGGAATGAGCAGTTCTTC.

The chain is built from TRBV7-9 and TRBJ1-3; 7 bases fit TRBD1. The germline CDR1 and CDR2 sequences are SEHNR and FQNEAQ (reference sequence). This CDR3 has 15 residues. Trimming at V came to 5 bases and at J to 0 bases, leaving 4 bases not matched to a gene. Here the CDR3 reads CASSLQGISGNTIYF. The CDR3 DNA reads as TGTGCCAGCAGCCTACAGGGGATCTCTGGAAACACCATATATTTT.

As for this clonotype: A much more abundant neighbour one base away suggests this may be a read error. The genes are TRBV5-1 and TRBJ1-4; tentative D call: TRBD1 (5 bases). The CDR3 loop spans 15 amino acids. Germline CDR1 reads SGHRS; CDR2 reads YFSETQ. The CDR3 DNA reads TGCGCCAGCAGCTTGGGGGGGACCCAGAATGAAAAACTGCTTTTT. Amino acid sequence: CASSLGGTQNEKLLF.

The chain links TRBV7-2 to TRBJ2-3; D is undetermined. This CDR3 has 14 residues. Trimming cost V 3 bases and J 5 bases, with 12 bases left between them. The V gene's germline CDR1 is SGHTA and CDR2 FQGNSA. In nucleotides, the CDR3 is TGTGCCAGCAGCTTGAGACCCCGCCGAGATACGCAGTATTTT. This sequence encodes CASSLRPRRDTQYF.

In its sample, this clonotype was seen many times. This chain uses TRBV2 with TRBJ2-3, with 7 bases identical to TRBD1. The CDR3 runs 14 residues. CDR1 SNHLY and CDR2 FYNNEI come from the germline V gene. V lost 7 bases, J lost 2 bases, and 6 bases stayed unmatched. The CDR3 reads CASNRDSSTDTQYF. CDR3 nucleotide sequence: TGTGCCAGCAACCGGGACAGTTCCACAGATACGCAGTATTTT. The full variable domain, its missing parts supplied by reference TRBV2 and TRBJ2-3, is EPEVTQTPSHQVTQMGQEVILRCVPISNHLYFYWYRQILGQKVEFLVSFYNNEISEKSEIFDDQFSVERPDGSNFTLKIRSTKLEDSAMYFCASNRDSSTDTQYFGPGTRLTVL.

This clonotype was observed many times. J is TRBJ1-5 and V is TRBV6-5; a weak D match, TRBD1 (5 bases). Germline V lookup: CDR1 MNHEY, CDR2 SVGAGI. The CDR3 extends over 15 amino acids. Deletions cut 2 bases from V and 6 bases from J, with 14 bases between. CDR3 loop: CASSYPGTLAQPQHF. The CDR3 coding sequence is TGTGCCAGCAGTTACCCCGGGACGCTAGCTCAGCCCCAGCATTTT.

This clonotype showed up many times. The genes are TRBV12-3 or TRBV12-4 and TRBJ2-5; D tentatively reads TRBD1 or TRBD2 (5 bases each). Trimming pared 6 bases from V and 7 bases from J, leaving 18 bases between. The CDR3 contains 14 residues. CDR3 loop: CASSEFQGRGTQYF. CDR3 DNA: TGTGCCAGCAGCGAATTCCAGGGCCGGGGGACCCAGTACTTC.

This clonotype was detected many times. The rearrangement uses TRBV20-1 and TRBJ2-7; perhaps TRBD2 as D (6 bases). The CDR3 is 15 amino acids. Germline V lookup: CDR1 DFQATT, CDR2 SNEGSKA (reference sequence). V was pared by 0 bases and J by 0 bases, with 12 bases between. This CDR3 is CSARDAGGASYEQYF. The DNA for the CDR3 is TGCAGTGCTAGAGATGCGGGCGGGGCCTCCTACGAGCAGTACTTC.

At least ten counts were recorded for this clonotype. The chain combines TRBV5-1 with TRBJ2-5; D might be TRBD1 (6 bases). The CDR3 totals 15 residues. Germline V gene data show CDR1 as SGHRS and CDR2 as YFSETQ. V lost 4 bases, J lost 9 bases, and 22 bases lay in between. The CDR3 DNA reads as TGCGCCAGCAGCCCCCGTGAGGGGGAAGGGGCGGCCCAGTACTTC. It specifies CASSPREGEGAAQYF.